This T cell receptor beta chain was documented in a study of shared clonotypes between healthy human individuals. V dropped 5 bases and J dropped 6; count of bases not matched to a gene: 8. The CDR3 loop spans 14 amino acids. The germline CDR1 and CDR2 sequences are MNHEY and SMNVEV (reference sequence). Overall study results and limits: The authors sampled blood alone, and tissue repertoires likely differ.

CD45RO-negative CD8 cells positively selected for CCR7 made up the naive population, which excluded terminally differentiated effector memory CD45RA+ cells. For this clone: Its antigen remains unidentified.

Some clones are missing from TCRdb's copy, which holds only in-frame ones; the method was immunoSEQ multiplex PCR. The table shows about 2.1 million clones, with about 93% occurring only once. The receptor's source is a man younger than 30 in good health. Some clones in this sample may be carry-over from other donors' samples. V usage is TRBV27 and J usage is TRBJ1-2; 8 positions match TRBD1. Specimen: naive CD8+ T cells from PBMCs. The CDR3 region has the DNA TGTGCCAGCAGTCCCACATACAGGGGGAATGGCTACACCTTC. It is translated as CASSPTYRGNGYTF.